This TCR beta chain is from a study of vaccination effects on CD4 cells after COVID-19. This clone appeared a single time. Its antigen is as yet unknown. Antigen-specific CD4+ T cells were expanded with viral peptide pools in the ViraFEST assay before sequencing. Around day 10 of culture, CD4+ T cells were separated out. Each participant received a vaccine that was either BNT162b2 or mRNA-1273, given as two doses. This table comes from immunoSEQ multiplex PCR, and its TCRdb copy is limited to in-frame clones, with some not included. The data show tens of thousands of clones, over 60% seen once. The CDR3 spans 16 residues. V was clipped by 5 bases and J by 0 bases, with 16 bases between them. CDR1 KGHDR and CDR2 SFDVKD come from the germline V gene.

The source was CD4+ T cells from PBMCs cultured with HCoV-OC43 spike peptides, collected after COVID-19 vaccination. Subset meaning: HCoV-OC43 spike overlapping peptide pool stimulation. The chain carries TRBV24-1 and TRBJ2-7; D remains ambiguous. The source of this sequence is a human donor who received a COVID-19 vaccine. CDR3 region: CATSAPQYATSYEQYF. The CDR3 DNA follows: TGTGCCACCAGTGCCCCCCAATATGCCACCTCCTACGAGCAGTACTTC.